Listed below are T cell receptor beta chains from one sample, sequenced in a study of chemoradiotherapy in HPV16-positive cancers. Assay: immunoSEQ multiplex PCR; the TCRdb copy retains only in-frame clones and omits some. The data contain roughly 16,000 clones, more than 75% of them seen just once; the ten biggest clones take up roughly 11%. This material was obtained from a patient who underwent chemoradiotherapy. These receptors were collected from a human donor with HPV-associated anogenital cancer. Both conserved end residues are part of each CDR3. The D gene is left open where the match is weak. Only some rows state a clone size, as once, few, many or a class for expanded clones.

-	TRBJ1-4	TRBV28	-	TGTGCCAGCAGGAGCCCCACAACTAATGAAAAACTGTTTTTT	CASRSPTTNEKLFF
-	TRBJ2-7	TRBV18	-	TGTGCCAGCTCTCCGGCCGTTGCCTACGAGCAGTACTTC	CASSPAVAYEQYF
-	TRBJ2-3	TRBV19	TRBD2	TGTGCCAGTAGTGTGGGACTAGCATCAGATACGCAGTATTTT	CASSVGLASDTQYF
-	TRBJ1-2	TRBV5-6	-	TGTGCCAGCAGCTTGCAGGGACTGTATGGCTACACCTTC	CASSLQGLYGYTF
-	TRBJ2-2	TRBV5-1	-	TGCGCCAGCAGCTTGGGAGGGAGCCGTACCGGGGAGCTGTTTTTT	CASSLGGSRTGELFF
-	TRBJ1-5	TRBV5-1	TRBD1	TGCGCCAGCAGCCCTTGGACAGGGAGGAATCAGCCCCAGCATTTT	CASSPWTGRNQPQHF
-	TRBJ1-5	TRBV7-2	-	TGTGCCAGCAGCTCGGGGGGTACGGTCAATCAGCCCCAGCATTTT	CASSSGGTVNQPQHF
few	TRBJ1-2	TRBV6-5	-	TGTGCCAGCAGCAGGGGAGCTAACTATGGCTACACCTTC	CASSRGANYGYTF
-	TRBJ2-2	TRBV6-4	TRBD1	TGTGCCAGCAAGGATCGACAGGGAAGCACCGGGGAGCTGTTTTTT	CASKDRQGSTGELFF
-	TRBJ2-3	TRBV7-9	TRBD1	TGTGCCAGCAGCTCGGGACAGGGAGGTGTAATAGGCACAGATACGCAGTATTTT	CASSSGQGGVIGTDTQYF
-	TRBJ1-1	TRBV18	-	TGTGCCAGCTCACGGATCAAAGAAGACACTGAAGCTTTCTTT	CASSRIKEDTEAFF
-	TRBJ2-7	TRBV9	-	TGTGCCAGCAGCGCTCAGGGCTCGCTGATTCACGAGCAGTACTTC	CASSAQGSLIHEQYF
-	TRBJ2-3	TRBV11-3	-	TGTGCCAGCAGCTTAGATGCCCGTGATACGCAGTATTTT	CASSLDARDTQYF
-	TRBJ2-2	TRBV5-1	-	TGCGCCAGCAGCCAATACGACAGGAACACCGGGGAGCTGTTTTTT	CASSQYDRNTGELFF
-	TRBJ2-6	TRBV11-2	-	TGTGCCAGCACCCAGACCGGGGCCAACGTCCTGACTTTC	CASTQTGANVLTF
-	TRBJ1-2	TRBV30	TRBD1	TGTGCCTGGAGGGGTACAGGGGGCGGCTACACCTTC	CAWRGTGGGYTF
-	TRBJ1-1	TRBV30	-	TGTGCCTGGAGTCCTTCCAGGGGCGAAGCTTTCTTT	CAWSPSRGEAFF
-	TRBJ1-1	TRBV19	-	TGTGCCAGCCATAATTGGGGCCTTACTTTGAACACTGAAGCTTTCTTT	CASHNWGLTLNTEAFF
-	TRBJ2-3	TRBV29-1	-	TGCAGCGTTGAAGAGAGCAGGGAGACAGATACGCAGTATTTT	CSVEESRETDTQYF
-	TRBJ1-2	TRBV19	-	TGTGCCAGTAATGACGGCCGGAGAACTGGGGGCTACACCTTC	CASNDGRRTGGYTF
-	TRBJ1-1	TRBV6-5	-	TGTGCCACCCAATTAGGACGAGAAGCTTTCTTT	CATQLGREAFF
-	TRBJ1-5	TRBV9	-	TGTGCCAGCAGCTTAGAGGGAGGGCATCAGCCCCAGCATTTT	CASSLEGGHQPQHF
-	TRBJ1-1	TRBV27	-	TGTGCCAGCAGGGGAGAATTAGGGGTCCGAGGAGGTACTGAAGCTTTCTTT	CASRGELGVRGGTEAFF
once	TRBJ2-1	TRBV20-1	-	TGCAGTGCTCTAAAGTACAATGAGCAGTTCTTC	CSALKYNEQFF
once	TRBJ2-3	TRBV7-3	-	TGTGCCAGCAGCTTGGTGGGGGGCACAGATACGCAGTATTTT	CASSLVGGTDTQYF
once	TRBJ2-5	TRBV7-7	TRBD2	TGTGCTAGCAGCCCCGGGACTAGCCAAGAGACCCAGTACTTC	CASSPGTSQETQYF
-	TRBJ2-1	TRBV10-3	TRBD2	TGTGCCATCAGTGACCCCCGACTGGCGGGGGCCTACAATGAGCAGTTCTTC	CAISDPRLAGAYNEQFF
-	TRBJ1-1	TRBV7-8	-	TGTGCCAGCAGCCCCAAGTACACTGAAGCTTTCTTT	CASSPKYTEAFF
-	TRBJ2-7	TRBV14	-	TGTGCCAGCAGCCTCTTGACAGGAAGATCCTACGAGCAGTACTTC	CASSLLTGRSYEQYF
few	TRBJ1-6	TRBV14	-	TGTGCCAGCAGCCAAATGGGGCAGGGAATCCAACCCCTCCACTTT	CASSQMGQGIQPLHF
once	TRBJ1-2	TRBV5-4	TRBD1	TGTGCCAGCAGCTGGGGCAGACAGGGGACCTATGGCTACACCTTC	CASSWGRQGTYGYTF
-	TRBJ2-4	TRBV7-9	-	TGTGCCAGCAGCCCCCCGACAGGCTTAGCCAAAAACATTCAGTACTTC	CASSPPTGLAKNIQYF
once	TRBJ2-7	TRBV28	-	TGTGCCAGCAGCCCGGACAGACCCTCCTACGAGCAGTACTTC	CASSPDRPSYEQYF
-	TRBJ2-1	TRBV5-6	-	TGTGCCAGCAGCTCCGGCAGGGGCTCGACAATCTACAATGAGCAGTTCTTC	CASSSGRGSTIYNEQFF
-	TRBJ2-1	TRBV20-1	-	TGCAGTGCTAGAAAGACGGCAGAGCAGTTCTTC	CSARKTAEQFF
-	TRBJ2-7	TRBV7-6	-	TGTGCCAGCAGCCTGCGGGTTGGGTACTACGAGCAGTACTTC	CASSLRVGYYEQYF
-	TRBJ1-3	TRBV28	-	TGTGCCAGCAGACTCACGGCCTCTGGAAACACCATATATTTT	CASRLTASGNTIYF
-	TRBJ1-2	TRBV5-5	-	TGTGCCAGCAGCTTTGACCCTCGGACAGACTATGGCTACACCTTC	CASSFDPRTDYGYTF
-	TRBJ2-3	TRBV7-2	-	TGTGCCAGCAGCTCTATCACAGATACGCAGTATTTT	CASSSITDTQYF
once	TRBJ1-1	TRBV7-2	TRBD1	TGTGCCAGCAGCTTAGTGGACAGGGTCGAGGCTTTCTTT	CASSLVDRVEAFF
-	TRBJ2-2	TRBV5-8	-	TGTGCCAGCAGCTTGGTTGGGGCGGCGAACACCGGGGAGCTGTTTTTT	CASSLVGAANTGELFF
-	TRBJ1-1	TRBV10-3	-	TGTGCCATCAAACGGGACACGAACACTGAAGCTTTCTTT	CAIKRDTNTEAFF
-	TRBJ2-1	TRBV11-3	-	TGTGCCAGCAGCGGGAACAGCGAGCAGTTCTTC	CASSGNSEQFF
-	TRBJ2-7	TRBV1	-	TGCACCAGCAGCCAAAGCACACAGGGTCTGCCGCCTGACTACGAGCAGTACTTC	CTSSQSTQGLPPDYEQYF
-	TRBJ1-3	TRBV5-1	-	TGCGCCAGCAGCTTGGCCGGGGACACTGGAAACACCATATATTTT	CASSLAGDTGNTIYF
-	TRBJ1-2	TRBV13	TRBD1	TGTGCCAGCAGCCTACAATTGGACAGGGGTAATCACGGCTACACCTTC	CASSLQLDRGNHGYTF
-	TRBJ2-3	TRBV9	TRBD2	TGTGCCAGCAGCAGGGGACTAGCGGAGCATACGCAGTATTTT	CASSRGLAEHTQYF
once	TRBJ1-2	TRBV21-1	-	TGTGCCAGCAGCAAAGGCAGGGCATCAGGTGGCTACACCTTC	CASSKGRASGGYTF
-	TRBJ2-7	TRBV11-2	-	TGTGCCAGCAGCGCAACAGGGCAGGGTTCCTACGAGCAGTACTTC	CASSATGQGSYEQYF
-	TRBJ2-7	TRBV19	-	TGTGCCAGTAGTCCGGGGCACGAGCAGTACTTC	CASSPGHEQYF
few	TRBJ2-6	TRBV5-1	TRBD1	TGCGCCAGCGGGACAGGGCTCTCTGGGGCCAACGTCCTGACTTTC	CASGTGLSGANVLTF
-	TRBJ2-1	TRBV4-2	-	TGTGCCAGCAGCCAAGAAGGTAGGGGCGCTCTGGGCTCCTACAATGAGCAGTTCTTC	CASSQEGRGALGSYNEQFF
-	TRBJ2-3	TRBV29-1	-	TGCAGCGTGACGAGAGATACGCAGTATTTT	CSVTRDTQYF
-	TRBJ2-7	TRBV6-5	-	TGTGCCAGCAGATCTACACGTTACGAGCAGTACTTC	CASRSTRYEQYF